These 30 T cell receptor beta chains originate from one sample sequenced in a study of T cells expressing NK-cell markers. With the 5' RACE reads reprocessed, TCRdb shows one record per CDR3 protein and no DNA. In total, the table holds 130,000 to 150,000 distinct CDR3 sequences. Material for sequencing was blood T cells: a sorted CD56 or NKG2C T cell subset, CD4+ or CD8+ T cells, or bulk PBMC T cells (not recorded which). The origin of the receptors is a man aged 18 to 30 in good health.

The CDR3 sequence is CASSLSVGVEGYTF. The chain has TRBV27 and TRBJ1-2. Germline V CDR1 and CDR2: MNHEY, SMNVEV (reference sequence). This CDR3 spans 14 amino acids.

V usage is TRBV14 and J usage is TRBJ2-5. The germline V gene has CDR1 SGHDN and CDR2 FVKESK. The CDR3 consists of 14 residues. The CDR3 protein is CASSPSRFAETQYF.

This chain uses TRBV19 with TRBJ2-2. This CDR3 spans 11 amino acids. Germline CDR1 and CDR2: LNHDA and SQIVND (reference sequence). The CDR3 reads CASSNTGELFF.

The J gene is TRBJ2-7, the V gene TRBV29-1. Germline V gives CDR1 SQVTM, CDR2 ANQGSEA. The CDR3 length is 13 residues. This CDR3 is CSVRTVTLYEQYF.

V usage is TRBV4-1 and J usage is TRBJ2-7; TCRdb's D gene call, TRBD1, goes unchecked for lack of DNA. The CDR3 consists of 15 residues. In germline, CDR1 is MGHRA, CDR2 YSYEKL. CDR3 amino acids: CASSQRGGNVYEQYF.

The chain recombines TRBV27 with TRBJ2-7; absent DNA, TCRdb's TRBD1 call cannot be checked. The CDR3 is 15 residues long. Germline lookup yields CDR1 MNHEY and CDR2 SMNVEV (reference sequence). The CDR3 spells CASSVLPGQPYEQYF.

J is TRBJ2-2 and V is TRBV7-7; TCRdb calls TRBD1, which cannot be checked without DNA. This CDR3 is 15 amino acids long. Germline assignment: CDR1 SSHAT and CDR2 FNYEAQ (reference sequence). The CDR3 spells CASSPGSTNTGELFF.

The chain uses TRBV21-1 and TRBJ2-5; TCRdb's D call, TRBD2, is unchecked because there is no DNA. TRBV21-1 is annotated as a pseudogene. This CDR3 has 16 amino acids. The CDR3 region is CASKAGGDGPMETQYF.

This rearrangement joins TRBV7-9 to TRBJ1-3; TCRdb lists TRBD1, though no DNA is available to test this call. Germline V CDR1 and CDR2: SEHNR, FQNEAQ (reference sequence). This CDR3 is 15 amino acids long. The CDR3 sequence is CASSLDPDSGNTIYF.

V gene TRBV12-3 or TRBV12-4 combines with J gene TRBJ2-3; TCRdb's D gene call, TRBD1, goes unchecked for lack of DNA. The CDR3 is made up of 19 amino acids. The CDR3 sequence is CASSLSIYLATGDSNTQYF.

V is TRBV2 and J is TRBJ2-1; TCRdb indicates TRBD2, and absent DNA this call remains unverified. This CDR3 contains 14 residues. Germline CDR1 SNHLY, CDR2 FYNNEI. CDR3 region: CASISSGPNNEQFF.

CDR3 region: CASSRQENQGTAFF. The genes are TRBV4-1 and TRBJ1-1; TCRdb's D call of TRBD1 is untestable without DNA. The CDR3 is 14 residues long. Germline values: CDR1 MGHRA, CDR2 YSYEKL.

The chain uses TRBV28 and TRBJ2-4; the TCRdb D gene call, TRBD1, has no DNA to confirm it. The CDR3 is made up of 20 amino acids. CDR1 MDHEN and CDR2 SYDVKM come from the germline V gene. The CDR3 protein is CASSLRGWTGGDLAKNIQYF.

The chain links TRBV12-3 or TRBV12-4 to TRBJ2-1; TCRdb lists TRBD2, though no DNA is available to test this call. The CDR3 is made up of 16 amino acids. The CDR3 is CASTSGLAVSYNEQFF.

This chain uses TRBV5-4 with TRBJ2-5; with no DNA, the TCRdb D assignment of TRBD2 cannot be verified. From germline, CDR1 is SGHNT and CDR2 YYREEE (reference sequence). The CDR3 extends over 16 amino acids. The CDR3 spells CASSLEISGRVETQYF.

This chain joins TRBV6-2 or TRBV6-3 and TRBJ2-1; absent DNA, TCRdb's TRBD1 call cannot be checked. CDR1 and CDR2 from the germline V gene are MNHEY and SVGEGT. The CDR3 length is 12 residues. The CDR3 sequence: CASTANRGEQFF.

The V and J genes are TRBV4-3 and TRBJ2-3; TCRdb returns TRBD1, unconfirmable since there is no DNA. This CDR3 region has 16 residues. CDR1 is LGHNA, CDR2 YSLEER, per germline. CDR3 sequence: CASSQDGTGGTDTQYF.

The chain joins TRBV4-1 to TRBJ1-1; TCRdb's assignment of TRBD1 cannot be checked, as there is no DNA. CDR3 length: 15 residues. Germline-derived CDR1 and CDR2 are MGHRA and YSYEKL. The CDR3 here is CASSLQRAGVTEAFF.

This chain connects TRBV27 to TRBJ2-5; TCRdb designates TRBD2, a call that cannot be tested without DNA. The germline CDR1 and CDR2 sequences are MNHEY and SMNVEV (reference sequence). The CDR3 contains 14 residues. The CDR3 region is CASSPPGLEETQYF.

V and J are TRBV27 and TRBJ2-7. The germline V gene encodes CDR1 MNHEY and CDR2 SMNVEV (reference sequence). The CDR3 is 13 residues long. This CDR3 is CASSLSESYEQYF.

The chain has TRBV11-2 and TRBJ2-1; TCRdb indicates TRBD1, and absent DNA this call remains unverified. The germline CDR1 and CDR2 sequences are SGHAT and FQNNGV. The CDR3 totals 13 residues. The CDR3 loop reads CASSLVNGGREFF.

The genes are TRBV4-3 and TRBJ2-2; TCRdb selects TRBD2, and the lack of DNA leaves this call unchecked. CDR3 length: 14 residues. Germline assignment: CDR1 LGHNA and CDR2 YSLEER. CDR3: CASSQDSGVGELFF.

The chain carries TRBV6-1 and TRBJ2-5; the D call from TCRdb, TRBD1, cannot be confirmed without DNA. The germline V gene has CDR1 MNHNS and CDR2 SASEGT. CDR3 length: 15 amino acids. CDR3 in amino acids: CASSEIQGMRETQYF.

The V gene is TRBV12-3 or TRBV12-4, the J gene TRBJ1-2; TCRdb indicates TRBD1, and absent DNA this call remains unverified. The CDR3 totals 13 residues. The CDR3 spells CASSPQVGYGYTF.

This chain's CDR3 is CASSYMGGSQANEKLFF. The J gene is TRBJ1-4, the V gene TRBV6-5; absent DNA, TCRdb's TRBD1 call cannot be checked. The CDR3 contains 17 residues. Germline CDR1 is MNHEY and CDR2 is SVGAGI.

This rearrangement joins TRBV7-9 to TRBJ2-1; lacking DNA, the TRBD2 call made by TCRdb goes unchecked. Germline V gene lookup returns CDR1 SEHNR and CDR2 FQNEAQ (reference sequence). This CDR3 has 15 residues. The CDR3 sequence: CASNVPALAYNEQFF.

The chain is built from TRBV25-1 and TRBJ2-2; TCRdb designates TRBD2, a call that cannot be tested without DNA. The CDR3 has 17 residues. Germline V gives CDR1 MGHDK, CDR2 SYGVNS. CDR3 sequence: CASLPTSGRLSGGELFF. Together with reference TRBV25-1 and TRBJ2-2, the CDR3 gives the full variable domain: EADIYQTPRYLVIGTGKKITLECSQTMGHDKMYWYQQDPGMELHLIHYSYGVNSTEKGDLSSESTVSRIRTEHFPLTLESARPSHTSQYLCASLPTSGRLSGGELFFGEGSRLTVL.

This chain connects TRBV5-1 to TRBJ2-5; TCRdb names TRBD1, which stays unverified in the absence of DNA. Germline V gives CDR1 SGHRS, CDR2 YFSETQ. The CDR3 is 14 amino acids. CDR3 residues: CASSLWPGEETQYF.

The chain couples TRBV24-1 to TRBJ1-2. The length of the CDR3 is 14 residues. Germline V gives CDR1 KGHDR, CDR2 SFDVKD. CDR3 in amino acids: CATSDSWAQYGYTF.

The chain carries TRBV19 and TRBJ1-1; no DNA is available, so the TRBD1 call from TCRdb remains unchecked. CDR1 and CDR2 from the germline V gene are LNHDA and SQIVND (reference sequence). The CDR3 runs to 12 residues. CDR3 region: CASSIEETAAFF. The variable domain in full, with the rest retrieved from reference TRBV19 and TRBJ1-1, is DGGITQSPKYLFRKEGQNVTLSCEQNLNHDAMYWYRQDPGQGLRLIYYSQIVNDFQKGDIAEGYSVSREKKESFPLTVTSAQKNPTAFYLCASSIEETAAFFGQGTRLTVV.